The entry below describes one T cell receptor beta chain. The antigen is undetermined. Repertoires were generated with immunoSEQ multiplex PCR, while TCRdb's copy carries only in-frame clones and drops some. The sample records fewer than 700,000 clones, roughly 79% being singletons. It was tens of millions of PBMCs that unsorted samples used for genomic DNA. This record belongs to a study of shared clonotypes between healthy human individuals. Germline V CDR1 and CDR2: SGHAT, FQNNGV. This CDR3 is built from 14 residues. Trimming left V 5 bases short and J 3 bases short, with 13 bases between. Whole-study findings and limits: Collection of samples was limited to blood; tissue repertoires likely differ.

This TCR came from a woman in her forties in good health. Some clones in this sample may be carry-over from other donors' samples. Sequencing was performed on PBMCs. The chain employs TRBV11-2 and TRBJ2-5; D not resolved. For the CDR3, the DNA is TGTGCCAGCAGCCTCGACACTCCCAAAGAGACCCAGTACTTC. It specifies CASSLDTPKETQYF. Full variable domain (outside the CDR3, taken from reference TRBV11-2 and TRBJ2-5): EAGVAQSPRYKIIEKRQSVAFWCNPISGHATLYWYQQILGQGPKLLIQFQNNGVVDDSQLPKDRFSAERLKGVDSTLKIQPAKLEDSAVYLCASSLDTPKETQYFGPGTRLLVL.